The rows below give T cell receptor beta chains drawn from one sample of a study of blood T cells in healthy people across ages. A single record per CDR3 protein comes from TCRdb applying MiXCR to the 5' RACE reads. The sample has roughly 1.5 million distinct CDR3 sequences; about 45% are singletons. Sequenced: blood. All receptors come from a woman between 18 and 29 years old in good health. Both conserved end residues are part of each CDR3. Each record gives: V gene, clone size, D gene, J gene, CDR3 protein, CDR3 DNA. D genes are given only for firm matches. Where a row states a size, it is once, few, many or the class of an expanded clone; other rows omit it.

TRBV11-2	.	TRBD1	TRBJ1-4	CASSSLRGTGEKLFF	TGTGCCAGCAGCTCCCTCAGGGGGACGGGAGAAAAACTGTTTTTT
TRBV3-1	.	.	TRBJ1-5	CASSQDRRQRGVGNQPQHF	TGTGCCAGCAGCCAAGATCGTCGACAGCGCGGGGTCGGCAATCAGCCCCAGCATTTT
TRBV4-2	.	TRBD1	TRBJ1-1	CASSRPGQGGEAFF	TGTGCCAGCAGCCGCCCGGGTCAGGGGGGTGAAGCTTTCTTT
TRBV7-2	few	.	TRBJ1-3	CASSPQGGGFGTSGNTIYF	TGTGCCAGCAGCCCGCAGGGTGGAGGGTTTGGAACCTCTGGAAACACCATATATTTT
TRBV7-8	.	TRBD2	TRBJ2-7	CASSLAAGGFYNEQYF	TGTGCCAGCAGCTTAGCGGCGGGGGGGTTCTACAATGAGCAGTACTTC
TRBV11-2	few	TRBD1	TRBJ1-4	CASSLGGGTALNEILFF	TGTGCCAGCAGCTTAGGTGGCGGGACAGCCTTAAATGAAATACTGTTTTTT
TRBV7-9	few	.	TRBJ1-2	CASSYGDAINGYTF	TGTGCCAGCAGCTACGGTGATGCAATAAATGGCTACACCTTC
TRBV12-5	few	.	TRBJ2-1	CASGRGQIGFF	TGTGCTAGTGGGCGGGGACAGATTGGGTTCTTC
TRBV6-2/TRBV6-3	.	TRBD1	TRBJ1-5	CASSYSMGTGNQPQHF	TGTGCCAGCAGTTACTCGATGGGGACAGGGAATCAGCCCCAGCATTTT
TRBV12-3/TRBV12-4	once	.	TRBJ1-6	CASSLGLSPLHF	TGTGCCAGCAGTTTAGGCCTCTCACCCCTCCACTTT
TRBV4-3	.	TRBD2	TRBJ2-1	CASSQLTSGRDLGNEQFF	TGCGCCAGCAGCCAACTGACTAGCGGGAGGGATCTGGGGAATGAGCAGTTCTTC
TRBV27	few	TRBD1	TRBJ2-7	CASKTGDRAYEQYF	TGTGCCAGCAAAACTGGGGACAGGGCCTACGAGCAGTACTTC
TRBV5-6	few	.	TRBJ1-2	CASSTRDGTFYGYTF	TGTGCCAGCAGCACGAGGGACGGAACCTTCTATGGCTACACCTTC
TRBV24-1	.	.	TRBJ2-4	CATSEEKLGNIQYF	TGTGCCACCAGTGAGGAAAAACTTGGAAACATTCAGTACTTC
TRBV7-2	few	.	TRBJ1-3	CASSLASTGTSGNTIYF	TGTGCCAGCAGCTTAGCTTCTACAGGGACCTCTGGAAACACCATATATTTT
TRBV6-2/TRBV6-3	.	.	TRBJ1-1	CASSYSKIVLTEAFF	TGTGCCAGCAGTTACTCGAAGATAGTGTTGACTGAAGCTTTCTTT
TRBV12-3/TRBV12-4	few	TRBD1	TRBJ1-5	CASSYRTGIQPQHF	TGTGCCAGCAGTTACCGGACAGGGATTCAGCCCCAGCATTTT
TRBV6-5	.	TRBD2	TRBJ2-7	CASSLAGSLDEQYF	TGTGCCAGCAGCCTAGCGGGGAGCCTAGACGAGCAGTACTTC
TRBV7-2	.	TRBD2	TRBJ2-3	CASSWGLAGGDTQYF	TGTGCCAGCAGCTGGGGACTAGCGGGGGGTGATACGCAGTATTTT
TRBV12-3/TRBV12-4	.	.	TRBJ2-5	CASSSGASPYNEQYF	TGTGCCAGCAGTTCGGGAGCGAGCCCCTACAATGAGCAGTACTTC
TRBV20-1	.	.	TRBJ1-2	CSAPPSNYGYTF	TGCAGTGCCCCCCCGAGTAACTATGGCTACACCTTC
TRBV11-2	.	.	TRBJ2-3	CASSFHGSADTQYF	TGTGCCAGCAGCTTCCATGGTTCGGCAGATACGCAGTATTTT
TRBV20-1	few	TRBD1	TRBJ1-2	CSAGSPGTDGYTF	TGCAGTGCTGGATCCCCCGGGACAGATGGCTACACCTTC
TRBV7-9	.	.	TRBJ2-7	CASSVEDREYEQYF	TGTGCCAGCAGCGTAGAAGATCGTGAGTACGAGCAGTACTTC
TRBV12-3/TRBV12-4	few	.	TRBJ1-5	CASSELASNQPQHF	TGTGCCAGCAGTGAGCTCGCTAGTAATCAGCCCCAGCATTTT
TRBV4-3	.	.	TRBJ1-4	CASSRDSGNEKLFF	TGCGCCAGCAGCCGCGACAGTGGTAATGAAAAACTGTTTTTT
TRBV20-1	.	TRBD1	TRBJ1-6	CSARYLGQGNSPLHF	TGCAGTGCTAGATACTTAGGACAGGGTAATTCACCCCTCCACTTT
TRBV30	few	.	TRBJ1-1	CAWSYTEAFF	TGTGCCTGGAGCTACACTGAAGCTTTCTTT
TRBV7-9	few	.	TRBJ1-2	CASSLQTDPHPGYTF	TGTGCCAGCAGTTTACAGACGGATCCTCATCCTGGCTACACCTTC
TRBV7-2	few	.	TRBJ2-5	CASSRISGAGETQYF	TGTGCCAGCAGCCGGATATCCGGGGCGGGAGAGACCCAGTACTTC
TRBV20-1	.	.	TRBJ1-2	CSVTDRENEGYTF	TGCAGTGTCACCGACAGAGAAAACGAGGGCTACACCTTC
TRBV4-2	.	.	TRBJ2-1	CASRGERGNEQFF	TGTGCCAGCAGGGGAGAACGCGGCAATGAGCAGTTCTTC
TRBV27	.	TRBD2	TRBJ2-5	CASSLSGGRSLRETQYF	TGTGCCAGCAGTTTGAGTGGCGGGAGATCTCTCCGGGAGACCCAGTACTTC
TRBV28	.	.	TRBJ2-1	CASKQVTEQFF	TGTGCCAGCAAACAGGTGACTGAGCAGTTCTTC
TRBV15	few	.	TRBJ1-4	CATARQMINEKLFF	TGTGCCACCGCGCGGCAAATGATTAATGAAAAACTGTTTTTT
TRBV5-6	.	.	TRBJ2-1	CVSSLAGYNEQFF	TGTGTCAGCAGCTTGGCGGGGTACAATGAGCAGTTCTTC
TRBV15	.	TRBD2	TRBJ2-1	CATSRAGLAGCNEQFF	TGTGCCACCAGCAGAGCCGGACTAGCGGGATGCAATGAGCAGTTCTTC
TRBV20-1	.	.	TRBJ1-5	CSSIGNNQPQHF	TGCAGTTCAATAGGGAACAATCAGCCCCAGCATTTT
TRBV7-8	.	.	TRBJ2-1	CASSLGFLGGAYNEQFF	TGTGCCAGCAGCTTAGGGTTTCTGGGGGGCGCCTACAATGAGCAGTTCTTC
TRBV9	.	.	TRBJ2-3	CASSVDGLPQDTQYF	TGTGCCAGCAGCGTAGATGGCCTACCCCAGGATACGCAGTATTTT
TRBV12-3/TRBV12-4	.	.	TRBJ1-1	CASTQGQGWGTEAFF	TGTGCCAGCACCCAGGGGCAGGGATGGGGAACTGAAGCTTTCTTT
TRBV29-1	many	TRBD1	TRBJ2-3	CSVEDRGDTQYF	TGCAGCGTTGAGGACAGGGGGGATACGCAGTATTTT
TRBV3-1	once	TRBD1	TRBJ2-7	CASSQLSGTAYEQYF	TGTGCCAGCAGCCAACTCTCCGGGACAGCCTACGAGCAGTACTTC
TRBV20-1	few	TRBD1	TRBJ2-4	CSAGQGQNIQYF	TGCAGTGCCGGACAGGGTCAAAACATTCAGTACTTC
TRBV7-2	.	.	TRBJ2-7	CASSPRTPTGEQYF	TGTGCCAGCAGCCCGAGGACACCCACCGGCGAGCAGTACTTC
TRBV29-1	.	.	TRBJ1-5	CSVATSGFNQPQHF	TGCAGCGTTGCAACGTCTGGTTTCAATCAGCCCCAGCATTTT
TRBV20-1	few	.	TRBJ2-7	CSASRFSEQYF	TGCAGTGCTAGTCGTTTCAGTGAGCAGTACTTC
TRBV29-1	.	.	TRBJ2-3	CSVRATTDTQYF	TGCAGCGTTCGGGCTACCACAGATACGCAGTATTTT